The next 5 T cell receptor beta chains were all read from a single sample in a study of shared T cell receptors in the human thymus. TCRdb keeps only in-frame clones here, not all; method: immunoSEQ multiplex PCR. The sample includes about 660,000 clones, approximately 87% of them seen just once. These data were also reused for a study on human thymus T cells.

Sequenced: thymocytes. The receptors were sampled from a boy under two years old with a congenital heart defect.

This CDR3 reads CASSLRLGRGLDEQYF. The CDR3 region has the DNA TGTGCCAGCAGCTTAAGGCTGGGCAGGGGGCTTGACGAGCAGTACTTC. The V and J genes are TRBV13 and TRBJ2-7; TRBD1 agrees at 8 bases. J gave up 5 bases and V 2 bases, and 11 bases lay outside the gene matches. Per germline, CDR1 PRHDT and CDR2 FYEKMQ (reference sequence). The CDR3 contains 16 residues.

The chain links TRBV28 to TRBJ2-1; the match to TRBD2 covers 10 bases. V dropped 0 bases and J dropped 10; count of bases not matched to a gene: 9. In germline, CDR1 is MDHEN, CDR2 SYDVKM. This CDR3 is 16 amino acids long. The CDR3 region is CASSLWEGLALREQFF. CDR3 DNA: TGTGCCAGCAGTTTATGGGAGGGACTAGCGCTCAGGGAGCAGTTCTTC.

J is TRBJ2-2 and V is TRBV5-4; the match to TRBD2 covers 10 bases. This CDR3 is built from 17 residues. Trimming removed 4 bases from V and 5 bases from J; junction bases left unmatched: 11. Germline assignment: CDR1 SGHNT and CDR2 YYREEE (reference sequence). This CDR3 is CASSPPPSGGDTGELFF. CDR3 nucleotides: TGTGCCAGCAGCCCCCCACCTAGCGGGGGAGATACCGGGGAGCTGTTTTTT.

The V call is TRBV6-1, the J call TRBJ1-5; 8 positions match TRBD1. CDR1 is MNHNS and CDR2 is SASEGT in the germline V gene. This CDR3 contains 15 residues. J lost 4 bases, V lost 5 bases, and 7 bases had no gene match. This CDR3 reads CASSSTRGPNQPQHF. DNA of the CDR3: TGTGCCAGCAGTTCCACCAGGGGGCCTAATCAGCCCCAGCATTTT.

The J gene is TRBJ2-7, the V gene TRBV6-5; 7 positions match TRBD1. Germline trimming cut 2 bases from V and 3 bases from J; bases unmatched to any gene: 10. Germline CDR1 is MNHEY and CDR2 is SVGAGI. CDR3 length equals 16 residues. The CDR3 DNA is TGTGCCAGCAGTTACATCCGCCGGGACAGCCGCTACGAGCAGTACTTC. It encodes CASSYIRRDSRYEQYF.